This T cell receptor (beta chain) was obtained from a study of cytotoxic CD8 clonotypes in ibrutinib-treated CLL. Sequencing used immunoSEQ multiplex PCR; TCRdb keeps in-frame clones, though not all of them. The table records around 52,000 clones, roughly 50% of them present only once. Whole-study results and caveats: Rising at ibrutinib response, clonality subsequently fell back toward baseline at progression. Sustained-remission and progressing patients were not sampled at matched times. Public clonotypes were rare and shrank or held steady on treatment.

The CDR3 covers 10 residues. V was clipped by 1 base and J by 5 bases, with 2 bases between them. Germline CDR1 reads DFQATT; CDR2 reads SNEGSKA (reference sequence). Details on this clone: Antigen: not known. Other nucleotide sequences in the sample specify the same CDR3.

The clonotype was recovered from a human donor with chronic lymphocytic leukemia. This specimen consisted of PBMCs, obtained after 24 months of ibrutinib treatment. The chain carries TRBV20-1 and TRBJ2-5; the D is unclear. CDR3 loop: CSARVETQYF. CDR3 DNA: TGCAGTGCTAGAGTGGAGACCCAGTACTTC.